Given below is one TCR beta chain in context. Time point denoted: persistent/refractory GD, antithyroid drugs over 5 years with positive TRAb. Preparation of the TCR library used RNA extracted from PBMCs. This entry belongs to a study of regulatory T cells in long-lasting Graves disease. This CDR3 has 15 amino acids. CDR1 SGHTA and CDR2 FQGTGA come from the germline V gene. The V segment lost 5 bases and the J segment 6 bases; nucleotides outside the gene matches: 7. Researchers made TCR beta libraries by using iRepertoire HTBI primers and running Arm-PCR on CDR3 regions. TCRdb re-called the multiplex PCR reads through MiXCR, storing one row per CDR3 protein. The sample yields about 660,000 distinct CDR3 sequences, about 30% seen once.

The source of this sequence is a female donor with Graves disease. The specimen comprised peripheral blood mononuclear cells (PBMCs), sampled when the disease was refractory, from a patient treated with antithyroid drugs. This sequence joins TRBV7-3 and TRBJ1-5, with 10 bases lining up with TRBD1. The CDR3 DNA reads as TGTGCCAGCAGCCTCCGGGACAGGGGTTCTCAGCCCCAGCATTTT. Encoded protein: CASSLRDRGSQPQHF.